These T cell receptor beta chains were read from a single sample in a study of T cell responses to AZD1222 COVID-19 vaccine. TCRdb's table, derived via immunoSEQ multiplex PCR, lists solely in-frame clones and lacks some. The sample has about 130,000 clones, around 84% seen once. The sample here was peripheral blood, taken on day 0 of AZD1222 vaccination. All receptors come from an adult in good health. Both conserved end residues are part of each CDR3. A D gene is named only where the DNA matches it firmly. Rows may omit the clone size; those that give it use once, few, many or a size class.

>14|NA|TRBJ1-1|NA|TRBV7-3
TGTGCCAGCAGCTTCGGCTCACGGGACACTGAAGCTTTCTTT
CASSFGSRDTEAFF
>13|TRBD1|TRBJ1-2|NA|TRBV14
TGTGCCAGCAGCGCTCAGGGGGGGTATGGCTACACCTTC
CASSAQGGYGYTF
>16|TRBD1|TRBJ2-7|NA|TRBV2
TGTGCCAGCAGCCTTAACTTAGACAGGGGGGTGGACGAGCAGTACTTC
CASSLNLDRGVDEQYF
>15|TRBD1|TRBJ2-1|NA|TRBV6-5
TGTGCCGCAGCAGAGGGGGACAGGGCGATCTATGAGCAGTTCTTC
CAAAEGDRAIYEQFF
>16|TRBD2|TRBJ2-5|NA|TRBV6-2/TRBV6-3
TGTGCCAGCAGCCCCTGGGTTAGCGGGGCTCAAGAGACCCAGTACTTC
CASSPWVSGAQETQYF
>13|NA|TRBJ1-2|NA|TRBV6-5
TGTGCCAGCAGTTACTCGACTGTAAATGGCTACACCTTC
CASSYSTVNGYTF
>14|TRBD1|TRBJ2-5|NA|TRBV19
TGTGCCAGTAGTCTAACAGGGGATGTGCAGACCCAGTACTTC
CASSLTGDVQTQYF
>16|NA|TRBJ1-6|NA|TRBV5-6
TGTGCCAGCAGCTTGGTGGCGGGGGAGGCAGGATCACCCCTCCACTTT
CASSLVAGEAGSPLHF
>24|TRBD2|TRBJ2-1|NA|TRBV3-1/TRBV3-2
TGTGCCAGCAGCCAACCATCCGGACTAGTCGCTGTGAGAATACCGATCGCTGGAAAGGGTGAGCAGTTCTTC
CASSQPSGLVAVRIPIAGKGEQFF
>15|TRBD1|TRBJ2-7|NA|TRBV5-8
TGTGCCAGCAGCTCGACAGGGGGCAGCTCCTACGAGCAGTACTTC
CASSSTGGSSYEQYF
>18|TRBD2|TRBJ2-5|NA|TRBV4-2
TGTGCCAGCAGCCAGTTACCCCGGGCTAGCGGGGGCCAAGAGACCCAGTACTTC
CASSQLPRASGGQETQYF
>15|NA|TRBJ1-5|NA|TRBV4-3
TGCGCCAGCAGCCAAGATTCCTCAAACAATCAGCCCCAGCATTTT
CASSQDSSNNQPQHF
>14|NA|TRBJ2-7|NA|TRBV5-1
TGCGCCAGCAGCTTTGGTCAGGTTCCCTACGAGCAGTACTTC
CASSFGQVPYEQYF
>14|TRBD1|TRBJ1-4|NA|TRBV6-5
TGTGCCAGCAGTTACCTTCAGGGGGTTGAAAAACTGTTTTTT
CASSYLQGVEKLFF
>12|NA|TRBJ2-1|NA|TRBV2
TGTGCCAGCAGAGGACAAAGCAATGAGCAGTTCTTC
CASRGQSNEQFF
>17|NA|TRBJ1-3|NA|TRBV4-2
TGTGCCAGCAGCCAAGATTTGGGCGGGATTACTGGAAACACCATATATTTT
CASSQDLGGITGNTIYF
>13|NA|TRBJ1-2|NA|TRBV12-3/TRBV12-4
TGTGCCAGCAGTTTAGAGGTACGGTATGGCTACACCTTC
CASSLEVRYGYTF
>13|NA|TRBJ2-7|NA|TRBV4-1
TGCGCCAGCAGCCAAGATCCAGGCCACGAGCAGTACTTC
CASSQDPGHEQYF
>15|NA|TRBJ1-3|NA|TRBV28
TGTGCCAGCAGTCCCCAGGGAGGGCCCGGAAACACCATATATTTT
CASSPQGGPGNTIYF
>17|TRBD1|TRBJ2-7|NA|TRBV9
TGTGCCAGCCCCGACCTTTTTGACAGGGTCCTCTCCTACGAGCAGTACTTC
CASPDLFDRVLSYEQYF
>17|TRBD1|TRBJ2-7|NA|TRBV18
TGTGCCAGCTCACCACCGGGACAGGGGGTGGGGTCCTACGAGCAGTACTTC
CASSPPGQGVGSYEQYF
>15|TRBD1|TRBJ1-1|NA|TRBV11-2
TGTGCCAGCAGCTTTGACTACAGGGGAGACACTGAAGCTTTCTTT
CASSFDYRGDTEAFF
>13|NA|TRBJ1-3|NA|TRBV11-2
TGTGCCAGCAGCATCGCACCGGGAAACACCATATATTTT
CASSIAPGNTIYF
>15|TRBD1|TRBJ1-2|NA|TRBV19
TGTGCCAGTAGTCCTCGGACAGGGGTTAACTATGGCTACACCTTC
CASSPRTGVNYGYTF
>13|TRBD1|TRBJ2-5|NA|TRBV7-2
TGTGCCAGCAGGGGACAGATCCAAGAGACCCAGTACTTC
CASRGQIQETQYF
>16|TRBD1|TRBJ1-2|NA|TRBV6-5
TGTGCCAGCAGTTACTCACGGACAGGGGCTCTCTATGGCTACACCTTC
CASSYSRTGALYGYTF
>11|NA|TRBJ1-1|NA|TRBV30
TGTGCCTGCGGTTGGACGTTAGAAGCTTTCTTT
CACGWTLEAFF
>11|NA|TRBJ2-1|NA|TRBV12-3/TRBV12-4
TGTGCCTCAAGGGGCCCCACTACGCAGTTCTTC
CASRGPTTQFF
>15|NA|TRBJ1-2|few|TRBV7-2
TGTGCCAGCAGCTTAGCGGGGTATGAGGGTGTTGGCTACACCTTC
CASSLAGYEGVGYTF
>17|NA|TRBJ1-5|NA|TRBV27
TGTGCCAGCAGTTCCTCCCTCCTGACAGCGGCGGGCCAGCCCCAGCATTTT
CASSSSLLTAAGQPQHF
>12|NA|TRBJ2-7|NA|TRBV12-3/TRBV12-4
TGTGCCAGCAGTTTACCCGCCTACGAGCAGTACTTC
CASSLPAYEQYF
>16|TRBD1|TRBJ2-7|NA|TRBV6-2/TRBV6-3
TGTGCCAGCAGTTTCCGGGACAGGGGGCCTCGGGGCGAGCAGTACTTC
CASSFRDRGPRGEQYF
>15|NA|TRBJ2-2|NA|TRBV3-1/TRBV3-2
TGTGCCAGCAGCCAATTTGCGGGGAACACCGGGGAGCTGTTTTTT
CASSQFAGNTGELFF
>17|TRBD2|TRBJ2-3|NA|TRBV7-9
TGTGCCAGCAGCCCTTTTCGAACTAGCGGGGGGGCAGATACGCAGTATTTT
CASSPFRTSGGADTQYF
>15|TRBD1|TRBJ1-5|NA|TRBV7-2
TGTGCCAGCAGCCCGGGAGACAGGGATTCACAGCCCCAGCATTTT
CASSPGDRDSQPQHF
>12|TRBD2|TRBJ2-1|once|TRBV6-5
TGTGCCAGCCTGGCGGGGGATTATGAGCAGTTCTTC
CASLAGDYEQFF
>14|NA|TRBJ1-2|NA|TRBV25-1
TGTGCCAGGCTTCCGGGTTTCCCGAACTATGGCTACACCTTC
CARLPGFPNYGYTF
>14|NA|TRBJ1-3|NA|TRBV19
TGTGCCAGTAGTCTCCTGTTCTCTGGAAACACCATATATTTT
CASSLLFSGNTIYF
>17|NA|TRBJ1-6|few|TRBV11-2
TGTGCCAGCAGCTTAGAAGTAGGGGTTAACTATAATTCACCCCTCCACTTT
CASSLEVGVNYNSPLHF
>15|NA|TRBJ2-3|NA|TRBV4-2
TGTGCCAGCAGCCCGCCCGGGCGGAGTACAGATACGCAGTATTTT
CASSPPGRSTDTQYF
>16|TRBD1|TRBJ1-5|NA|TRBV10-1
TGCGCCAGCACGGCAGGGGGAGGGTATAGCAATCAGCCCCAGCATTTT
CASTAGGGYSNQPQHF
>12|NA|TRBJ2-7|NA|TRBV12-3/TRBV12-4
TGTGCCAGCAGTTTATTGACCTACGAGCAGTACTTC
CASSLLTYEQYF
>18|NA|TRBJ1-5|NA|TRBV4-1
TGCGCCAGCAGCCAAGAGCCGGGGTTGGGGGCGCTTGGACAGCCCCAGCATTTT
CASSQEPGLGALGQPQHF
>13|NA|TRBJ2-2|NA|TRBV18
TGTGCCAGCTCACCGGAGCAAACCGGGGAGCTGTTTTTT
CASSPEQTGELFF
>12|NA|TRBJ2-3|few|TRBV27
TGTGCCAGCAGTTTTTTAACAGATACGCAGTATTTT
CASSFLTDTQYF
>14|NA|TRBJ2-2|NA|TRBV10-1
TGCGCCAGCAGTGAATATCGGTCGACCGGGGAGCTGTTTTTT
CASSEYRSTGELFF
>15|TRBD1|TRBJ1-1|NA|TRBV27
TGTGCCAGCAGGGCGCAGGGGGCGAGAGATGCTGAAGCTTTCTTT
CASRAQGARDAEAFF
>12|NA|TRBJ2-1|NA|TRBV29-1
TGCAGCGTTGAGGAGAGCTCCAATGAGCAGTTCTTC
CSVEESSNEQFF
>14|NA|TRBJ1-5|NA|TRBV5-6
TGTGCCAGCAGCCCGCAGGGTAACAATCAGCCCCAGCATTTT
CASSPQGNNQPQHF
>16|NA|TRBJ1-2|NA|TRBV28
TGTGCCAGCAGGCCCGGGGGGGGTGACGGTGACTATGGCTACACCTTC
CASRPGGGDGDYGYTF
>17|TRBD1|TRBJ1-5|NA|TRBV15
TGTGCCACCAGCAGAAGACAGGGGGCTTATAGCAATCAGCCCCAGCATTTT
CATSRRQGAYSNQPQHF
>17|NA|TRBJ1-3|few|TRBV21-1
TGTGCCAGCAGCACTCAGTTGGGACAGGACGCTGGAAACACCATATATTTT
CASSTQLGQDAGNTIYF
>15|NA|TRBJ1-2|few|TRBV6-5
TGTGCCAGCAGTTACCGGGTGCAGGCCGGGAATGGCTACACCTTC
CASSYRVQAGNGYTF
>12|NA|TRBJ1-2|once|TRBV7-2
TGTGCCAGCAGCTTAGGAGTGCTCGGCTACACCTTC
CASSLGVLGYTF
>12|NA|TRBJ1-2|NA|TRBV28
TGTGCCAGTACCCGGGGGTTTGGTGGCTACACCTTC
CASTRGFGGYTF